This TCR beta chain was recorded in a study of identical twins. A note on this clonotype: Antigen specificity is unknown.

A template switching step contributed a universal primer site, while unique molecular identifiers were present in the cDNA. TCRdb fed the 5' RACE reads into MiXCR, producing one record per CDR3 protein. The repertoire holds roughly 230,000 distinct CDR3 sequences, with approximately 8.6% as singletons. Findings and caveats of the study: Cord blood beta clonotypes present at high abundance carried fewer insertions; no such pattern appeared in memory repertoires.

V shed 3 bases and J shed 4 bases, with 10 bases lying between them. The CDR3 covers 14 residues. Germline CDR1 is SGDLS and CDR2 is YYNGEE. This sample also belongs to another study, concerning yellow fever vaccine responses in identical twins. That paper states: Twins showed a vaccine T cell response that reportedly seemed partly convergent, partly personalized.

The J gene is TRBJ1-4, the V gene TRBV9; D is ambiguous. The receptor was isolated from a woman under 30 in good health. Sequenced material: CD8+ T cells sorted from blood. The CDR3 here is CASSAHGNNEKLFF. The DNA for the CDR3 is TGTGCCAGCAGCGCGCACGGGAATAATGAAAAACTGTTTTTT.